A single sample is the source of the 18 T cell receptor beta chains below, sequenced in a study of T cells after yellow fever vaccination (dated by TCRdb to about 2019). Library prep was done by 5' RACE. Sequencing was carried out with an Illumina HiSeq 2500. TCRdb took the public reads, trimmed them with fastp at Q25, ran MiXCR for clone calling and kept in-frame beta chains. All rows with the same CDR3 protein become a single entry with the most common DNA and genes. This sample holds over 200,000 distinct CDR3 sequences; approximately 6.3% were observed only once. Jointly, the top ten make up approximately 1% of the sample. The treatment or condition label on this specimen signifies: live attenuated yellow fever vaccine strain. The source was CD4+ T cells sorted from PBMCs, collected on the day of the yellow fever booster vaccination. Receptor source: a man aged 25 to 40 who received the YFV17D yellow fever vaccine.

The chain joins TRBV21-1 to TRBJ1-2; the table's D call of TRBD1 was not tested on the DNA. TRBV21-1 is designated a pseudogene. CDR3 length: 13 residues. This CDR3 reads CASRGRDNHGYTF. CDR3 DNA: TGTGCCAGCAGAGGACGGGACAATCATGGCTACACCTTC.

This clonotype was seen repeatedly, ten times or more. This chain links TRBV20-1 with TRBJ2-7; TRBD2 aligns across 11 bases. The CDR3 extends over 14 amino acids. With V trimmed by 6 bases and J by 0 bases, 4 bases remained unmatched. Germline V gives CDR1 DFQATT, CDR2 SNEGSKA (reference sequence). CDR3 residues: CSAQTSGASYEQYF. CDR3 DNA: TGCAGTGCGCAGACTAGCGGGGCCTCCTACGAGCAGTACTTC.

This clonotype turned up a few times. The rearrangement links TRBV19 to TRBJ1-2, with D hard to call. V lost 7 bases to trimming and J lost 0 bases, with 15 bases between them. Germline V gene lookup returns CDR1 LNHDA and CDR2 SQIVND (reference sequence). This CDR3 has 15 amino acids. The CDR3 DNA sequence: TGTGCCAGTAACCCTCACGGGAGAACTAACTATGGCTACACCTTC. Translation gives CASNPHGRTNYGYTF. The full variable domain, its missing parts supplied by reference TRBV19 and TRBJ1-2, is DGGITQSPKYLFRKEGQNVTLSCEQNLNHDAMYWYRQDPGQGLRLIYYSQIVNDFQKGDIAEGYSVSREKKESFPLTVTSAQKNPTAFYLCASNPHGRTNYGYTFGSGTRLTVV.

This clonotype was picked up many times. The V call is TRBV20-1, the J call TRBJ1-5; D is uncertain. The CDR3 is 14 residues long. CDR1 DFQATT and CDR2 SNEGSKA come from the germline V gene (reference sequence). The V gene lost 0 bases and the J gene lost 6 bases, with 12 bases spanning the gap. The CDR3 sequence: CSARDEKGGQPQHF. The CDR3, as DNA: TGCAGTGCTAGAGATGAGAAGGGTGGTCAGCCCCAGCATTTT.

There are many counts of this clonotype. The chain combines TRBV10-3 with TRBJ2-1, with D perhaps matching TRBD1 (6 bases). V lost 7 bases and J 2 bases, leaving 12 bases between the germline ends. Germline CDR1 is ENHRY and CDR2 is SYGVKD. The CDR3 is made up of 14 amino acids. This CDR3 is CAIMGDITYNEQFF. DNA of the CDR3: TGTGCCATCATGGGGGACATCACCTACAATGAGCAGTTCTTC.

This clonotype turned up a few times. The rearrangement links TRBV20-1 to TRBJ1-5, with 7 bases fitting TRBD1. The CDR3 spans 13 residues. Germline CDR1 is DFQATT and CDR2 is SNEGSKA (reference sequence). J gave up 2 bases and V 6 bases, and 4 bases lay outside the gene matches. CDR3: CSAGTDGNQPQHF. The CDR3 DNA reads as TGCAGTGCCGGGACAGACGGCAATCAGCCCCAGCATTTT.

This clonotype has just one count. A much bigger clone sits one base away, suggesting this may be a read error. V usage is TRBV20-1 and J usage is TRBJ1-2, with no clear D. V was cut by 6 bases and J by 2 bases, with 13 bases left in between. The CDR3 covers 13 residues. Germline V gene lookup returns CDR1 DFQATT and CDR2 SNEGSKA (reference sequence). The CDR3 bases are TGCAGTGCACACAACAGTGTGAACTATGGCTACACCTTC. This translates into CSAHNSVNYGYTF.

The chain has TRBV11-2 and TRBJ1-2; D unresolved. Germline CDR1 is SGHAT and CDR2 is FQNNGV. This CDR3 spans 13 amino acids. V was clipped by 5 bases and J by 3 bases, with 10 bases between them. The chain's CDR3 is CASSARKDYGYTF. CDR3 nucleotide sequence: TGTGCCAGCAGCGCCCGGAAGGACTATGGCTACACCTTC. Full variable domain (outside the CDR3, taken from reference TRBV11-2 and TRBJ1-2): EAGVAQSPRYKIIEKRQSVAFWCNPISGHATLYWYQQILGQGPKLLIQFQNNGVVDDSQLPKDRFSAERLKGVDSTLKIQPAKLEDSAVYLCASSARKDYGYTFGSGTRLTVV.

This chain links TRBV28 with TRBJ1-5, with D uncertain. Germline assignment: CDR1 MDHEN and CDR2 SYDVKM. The CDR3 has 14 amino acids. Trimming shortened V by 5 bases and J by 2 bases, and 10 bases separated the two germline ends. The CDR3 reads CASSIRTGNQPQHF. The CDR3 nucleotides read TGTGCCAGCAGTATACGGACCGGCAATCAGCCCCAGCATTTT.

This clonotype was counted at least ten times. The rearrangement joins TRBV5-5 to TRBJ2-1, with 7 nucleotides matching TRBD2. The CDR3 sequence is 14 residues long. Germline CDR1 is SGHKS and CDR2 is YYEKEE (reference sequence). The V and J ends lost 5 bases and 6 bases, in that order; junction bases with no gene match: 8. The DNA for the CDR3 is TGTGCCAGCAGTTCAATTGGGGGGGGCAATGAGCAGTTCTTC. Protein sequence: CASSSIGGGNEQFF.

The V and J genes are TRBV7-2 and TRBJ2-2, with D perhaps TRBD1 or TRBD2 (5 bases each). Trimming removed 6 bases from V and 2 bases from J, with 13 bases in between. The CDR3 is 15 residues long. Germline V lookup: CDR1 SGHTA, CDR2 FQGNSA. CDR3 region: CASRYFGTNTGELFF. CDR3 nucleotide sequence: TGTGCCAGCAGATACTTCGGGACCAACACCGGGGAGCTGTTTTTT.

The chain combines TRBV7-9 with TRBJ1-1, with D maybe TRBD1 (5 bases). This CDR3 spans 16 amino acids. Trimming left V 1 base short and J 0 bases short, with 12 bases between. Germline CDR1 SEHNR, CDR2 FQNEAQ (reference sequence). CDR3 protein: CASSLGLGGMNTEAFF. CDR3 sequence (DNA): TGTGCCAGCAGCTTAGGACTTGGGGGAATGAACACTGAAGCTTTCTTT.

The CDR3 bases are TGTGCCAGCAGCTTTCTACCTATCGCAGATACGCAGTATTTT. Protein: CASSFLPIADTQYF. The chain combines TRBV7-6 with TRBJ2-3; D gene ambiguous. V lost 3 bases and J lost 4, with 11 bases in between. CDR1 is SGHVS, CDR2 FNYEAQ, per germline. CDR3 length equals 14 residues.

In this sample, this clonotype turned up many times. The chain combines TRBV4-3 with TRBJ2-5; D may correspond to TRBD1 or TRBD2 (6 bases each). This CDR3 is 15 amino acids long. V lost 1 base and J lost 4, with 13 bases in between. CDR1 and CDR2 (germline): LGHNA, YSLEER. The CDR3 DNA follows: TGCGCCAGCAGCCAAGGGGGGGCAAGGGGAGAGACCCAGTACTTC. Translation gives CASSQGGARGETQYF.

This clonotype has ten or more counts. The chain has TRBV6-2 or TRBV6-3 and TRBJ1-5; D uncertain. Per germline, CDR1 MNHEY and CDR2 SVGEGT. The germline V and J ends were trimmed by 2 bases and 0 bases, with 8 bases remaining between them. The CDR3 runs to 15 residues. CDR3 nucleotides: TGTGCCAGCAGTTACGAACGTCATAGCAATCAGCCCCAGCATTTT. Amino acid sequence: CASSYERHSNQPQHF.

As regards this clonotype: This may be a read error, as it is one base from a much larger clone. V gene TRBV20-1 combines with J gene TRBJ2-1; 8 bases are shared with TRBD2. The CDR3 is 13 residues long. Germline V gene sequence: CDR1 DFQATT, CDR2 SNEGSKA (reference sequence). V was clipped by 5 bases and J by 8 bases; unmatched bases: 8. CDR3 amino acids: CSAYTGRGYEQFF. The CDR3 nucleotides are TGCAGTGCTTACACCGGGAGGGGCTATGAGCAGTTCTTC.

The V and J genes are TRBV20-1 and TRBJ2-7; D is undetermined. Trimming removed 4 bases from V and 5 bases from J, with 15 bases in between. The length of the CDR3 is 13 residues. In germline, CDR1 is DFQATT, CDR2 SNEGSKA (reference sequence). The CDR3 region has the DNA TGCAGTGCTAACGAGGTCAATCGGGACGAGCAGTACTTC. Translated: CSANEVNRDEQYF.

In its sample, this clonotype was seen a few times. This chain joins TRBV10-3 and TRBJ1-1, with D possibly being TRBD1 (5 bases). This CDR3 has 20 residues. Between the trimmed V and J ends, which lost 0 bases and 3 bases, there was a span of 26 bases. Germline V CDR1 and CDR2: ENHRY, SYGVKD. The CDR3 nucleotides read TGTGCCATCAGTGAGTCGATTTCTTTACAACAGGCCGGAGCTTACACTGAAGCTTTCTTT. It codes for CAISESISLQQAGAYTEAFF.